This T cell receptor (beta chain) was observed in a study of CXCR3-negative and CXCR3-positive naive CD8 T cells. This CDR3 comprises 14 residues. Germline V gene sequence: CDR1 SGHTA, CDR2 FQGTGA. About this clonotype: The antigen is unknown.

Each TRB cDNA library was prepared by 5' RACE (with UMI labels). Reprocessing the 5' RACE reads, TCRdb reports a single entry for every CDR3 protein and omits DNA. The sample totals 70,000 to 95,000 distinct CDR3 sequences. Study-wide results and limits: TRB CDR3 hydrophobicity was greater in CXCR3-positive naive cells than in CXCR3-negative naive cells.

Cells that were CD45RO-CCR7+CD27+CD95- constituted naive CD8+ T cells. The specimen sequenced was naive CXCR3- CD8+ T cells from blood. Subset described: CD45RO-CCR7+CD27+CD95- naive CD8+ T cells lacking CXCR3 (TNR3-). The sequence derives from a human donor in good health. Some clones in this sample may be carry-over from other donors' samples. The rearrangement links TRBV7-3 to TRBJ2-3. The CDR3 sequence: CASSPTASTDTQYF.